Described below is a single T cell receptor (beta chain) sequence and its context. Its antigen is not known. The data were produced by immunoSEQ multiplex PCR, yet TCRdb's version contains in-frame clones alone and is incomplete. This repertoire shows more than 50,000 clones, 76% found once; its top ten account for about 0.91%. The data belong to a study of vaccination effects on CD4 cells after COVID-19. The ViraFEST assay expanded antigen-specific CD4+ T cells with viral peptide pools before sequencing. CD4+ T cell isolation took place after 10 days of culture. Either the BNT162b2 or mRNA-1273 vaccine was given to participants in two doses. Negative nucleocapsid antibody tests before and after vaccination confirmed no previous SARS-CoV-2 infection. Researchers reported culturing over 1.5 million PBMC in each well, adding approximately 9.4 IU/ml IL-2 and about 9.6 ug/ml peptides. Fresh IL-2-containing medium replaced half the medium on days 3 and 7.

The V and J ends lost 0 bases and 9 bases respectively, with 13 bases between them. This CDR3 is built from 15 residues. Looked up from germline, CDR1 is SGHKS and CDR2 is YYEKEE (reference sequence). Sequenced here: CD4+ T cells from PBMCs cultured with HCoV-OC43 spike peptides, sampled after COVID-19 vaccination. Indicated subset: HCoV-OC43 spike overlapping peptide pool stimulation. This sequence originates from a human donor who received a COVID-19 vaccine. The chain combines TRBV5-5 with TRBJ1-6, with no clear D. In DNA, the CDR3 is TGTGCCAGCAGCTTGGGGCAGGTGGGTGGTTCACCCCTCCACTTT. Amino acid sequence: CASSLGQVGGSPLHF.